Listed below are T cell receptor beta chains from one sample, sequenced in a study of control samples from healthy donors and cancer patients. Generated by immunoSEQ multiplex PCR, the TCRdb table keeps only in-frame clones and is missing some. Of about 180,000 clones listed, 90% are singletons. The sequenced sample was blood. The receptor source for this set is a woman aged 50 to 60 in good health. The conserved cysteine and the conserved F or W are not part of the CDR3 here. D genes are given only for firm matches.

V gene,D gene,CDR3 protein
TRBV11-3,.,ASSLGEGMGTEAF
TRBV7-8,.,ASSLVWGNYGYT
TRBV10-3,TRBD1,ATEDRGVRYEQY
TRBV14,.,ASSSGPLQY
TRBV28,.,ASSSGNSYEQY
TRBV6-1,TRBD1,ASSEFDRGRRETQY
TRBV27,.,ASSLSGLNQPQH
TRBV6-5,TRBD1,ASGNGGTGNSPLH
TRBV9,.,ASSAHTTNTEAF
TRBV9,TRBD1,ASSVGGQGVGYT
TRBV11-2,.,ASSLEIPYEQY
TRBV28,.,ASTPGTLVRQPQH
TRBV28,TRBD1,ASRGTGSGEQY
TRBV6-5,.,ASRWQIGQETQY
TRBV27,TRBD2,ASSSRRGVAGINEQF
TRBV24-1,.,ATSEGAGPRRTGELF
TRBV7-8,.,ASSFGPRNQPQH